Each of the 2 T cell receptor beta chains below was sequenced from the same sample in a study of T-cell memory formation after mild COVID-19. TCRdb recomputed calls from the 5' RACE reads with MiXCR, one row per CDR3 protein. Of about 560,000 distinct CDR3 sequences in the sample, roughly 22% were seen once. Sequences were obtained from PBMCs or a T cell subset sorted from them (not recorded which). The receptors come from an adult woman who had mild COVID-19 (a few samples of this study predate the infection). Cell type and time point are not known.

The chain joins TRBV12-3 or TRBV12-4 to TRBJ1-2; D is ambiguous. Deletions cut 8 bases from V and 0 bases from J, with 13 bases between. The length of the CDR3 is 14 residues. DNA for the CDR3: TGTGCCAGCTATGGACGGTCGTCTAACTATGGCTACACCTTC. It translates to CASYGRSSNYGYTF.

This sequence joins TRBV19 and TRBJ2-7, with D possibly being TRBD2 (6 bases). V lost 7 bases, J lost 0 bases, and 13 bases lay in between. Germline assignment: CDR1 LNHDA and CDR2 SQIVND (reference sequence). CDR3 size: 14 residues. CDR3 DNA sequence: TGTGCCAGTAAGGCCGGGGGAAGCTCCTACGAGCAGTACTTC. This codes for CASKAGGSSYEQYF.